Described below is a single T cell receptor beta chain sequence and its context. No antigen is known for it. Relative to the germline gene, one junction end is altered; a read error may explain this. Unique molecular identifier tags were affixed to discrete cDNA molecules. TCRdb reanalysed the 5' RACE reads using MiXCR and keeps one entry per CDR3 protein. In the table there are roughly 52,000 distinct CDR3 sequences, about 6.4% of which are singletons. This CDR3 comprises 12 residues. Germline values: CDR1 SGHTA, CDR2 FQGNSA. The data were obtained in a study of early T cells in non-severe SARS-CoV-2 infection. Looking at the study overall: The input, bulk RNA from unsorted whole blood, was sequenced, and chains were unpaired.

Study-wide findings and caveats: VDJdb-based annotation leaned toward anti-spike CD8 responses and missed private and CD4 specificities.

The material was whole blood, obtained at baseline. The clonotype comes from an adult who was a healthcare worker with PCR-confirmed SARS-CoV-2 infection or an uninfected control (not recorded which). The chain combines TRBV7-2 with TRBJ2-7; maybe TRBD2 (5 bases). This CDR3 is CASSLVEGRSVF. The DNA for the CDR3 is TGTGCCAGCAGCTTAGTTGAGGGCCGAAGTGTGTTC.